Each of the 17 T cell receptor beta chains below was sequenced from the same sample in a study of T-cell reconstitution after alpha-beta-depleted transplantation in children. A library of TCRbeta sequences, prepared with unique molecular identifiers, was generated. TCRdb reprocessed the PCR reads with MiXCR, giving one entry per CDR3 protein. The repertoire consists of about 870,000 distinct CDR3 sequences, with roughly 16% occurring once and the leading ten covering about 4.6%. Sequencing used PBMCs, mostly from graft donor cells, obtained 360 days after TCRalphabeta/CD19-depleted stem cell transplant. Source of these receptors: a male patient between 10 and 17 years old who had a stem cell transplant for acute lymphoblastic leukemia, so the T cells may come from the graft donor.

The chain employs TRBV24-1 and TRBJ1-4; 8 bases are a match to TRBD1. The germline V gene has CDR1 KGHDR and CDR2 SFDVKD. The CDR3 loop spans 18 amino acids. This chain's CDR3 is CTSRRATGAFATNEKLFF. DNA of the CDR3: TGTACCAGCAGGCGGGCGACAGGGGCCTTTGCAACTAATGAAAAACTGTTTTTT.

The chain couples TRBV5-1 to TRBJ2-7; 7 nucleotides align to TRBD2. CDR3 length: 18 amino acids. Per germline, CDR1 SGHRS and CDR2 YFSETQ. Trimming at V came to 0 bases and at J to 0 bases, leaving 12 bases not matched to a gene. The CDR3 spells CASSLVFGTTVNSYEQYF. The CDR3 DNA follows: TGCGCCAGCAGCTTGGTCTTCGGGACTACTGTAAACTCCTACGAGCAGTACTTC.

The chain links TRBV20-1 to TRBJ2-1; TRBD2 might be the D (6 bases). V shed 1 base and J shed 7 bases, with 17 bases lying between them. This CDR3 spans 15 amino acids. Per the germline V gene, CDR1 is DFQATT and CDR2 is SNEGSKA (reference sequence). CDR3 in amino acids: CSARGIRESRNEQFF. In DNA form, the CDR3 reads TGCAGTGCTAGAGGAATCCGGGAGAGTAGGAATGAGCAGTTCTTC.

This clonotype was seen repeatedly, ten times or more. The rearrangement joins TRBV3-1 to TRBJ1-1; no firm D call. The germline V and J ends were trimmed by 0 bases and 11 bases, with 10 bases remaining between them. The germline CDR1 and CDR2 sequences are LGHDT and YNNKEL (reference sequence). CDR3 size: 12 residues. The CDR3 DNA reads TGTGCCAGCAGCCAAGAACCCCGCGAGGCTTTCTTT. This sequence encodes CASSQEPREAFF.

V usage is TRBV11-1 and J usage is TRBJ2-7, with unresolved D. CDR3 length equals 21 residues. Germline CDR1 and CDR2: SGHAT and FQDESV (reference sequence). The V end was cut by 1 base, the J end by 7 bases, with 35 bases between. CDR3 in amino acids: CASSLVQSPPSTSSTVLEQYF. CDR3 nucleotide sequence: TGTGCCAGCAGCTTAGTACAGTCCCCCCCGAGTACGAGCTCCACAGTACTAGAGCAGTACTTC.

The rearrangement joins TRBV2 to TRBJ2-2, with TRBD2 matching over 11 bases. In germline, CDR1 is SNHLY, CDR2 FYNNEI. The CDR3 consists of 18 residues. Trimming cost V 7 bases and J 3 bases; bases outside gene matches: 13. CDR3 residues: CASTRLAGTFRDTGELFF. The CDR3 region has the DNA TGTGCCAGCACCCGACTAGCGGGAACCTTTCGGGACACCGGGGAGCTGTTTTTT.

The CDR3 nucleotides are TGTGCCAGCACACCTTCCGACCTCGCCGGGGAGCTGTTTTTT. It encodes CASTPSDLAGELFF. This chain joins TRBV12-3 or TRBV12-4 and TRBJ2-2; no firm D call. Trimming shortened V by 7 bases and J by 6 bases, and 15 bases separated the two germline ends. This CDR3 spans 14 amino acids.

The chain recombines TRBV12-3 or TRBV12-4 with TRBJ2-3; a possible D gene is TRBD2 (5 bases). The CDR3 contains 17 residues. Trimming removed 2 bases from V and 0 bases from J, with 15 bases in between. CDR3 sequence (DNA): TGTGCCAGCAGTTTATGGGAGAGTGTCGCCAGCACAGATACGCAGTATTTT. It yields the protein CASSLWESVASTDTQYF.

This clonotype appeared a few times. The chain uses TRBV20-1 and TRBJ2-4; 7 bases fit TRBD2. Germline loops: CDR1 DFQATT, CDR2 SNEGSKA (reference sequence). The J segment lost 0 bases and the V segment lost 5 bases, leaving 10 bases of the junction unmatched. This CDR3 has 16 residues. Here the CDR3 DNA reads TGCAGTGCTCCCCTGGGGGGAGGGAGAGCCAAAAACATTCAGTACTTC. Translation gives CSAPLGGGRAKNIQYF.

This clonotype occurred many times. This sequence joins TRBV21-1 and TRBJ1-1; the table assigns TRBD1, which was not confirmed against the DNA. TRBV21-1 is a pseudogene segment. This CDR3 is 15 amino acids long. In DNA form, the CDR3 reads TGTGCCAGCAGCAAGGGGGCCAATCTCCCTGATGGAGCTTTCTTT. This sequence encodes CASSKGANLPDGAFF.

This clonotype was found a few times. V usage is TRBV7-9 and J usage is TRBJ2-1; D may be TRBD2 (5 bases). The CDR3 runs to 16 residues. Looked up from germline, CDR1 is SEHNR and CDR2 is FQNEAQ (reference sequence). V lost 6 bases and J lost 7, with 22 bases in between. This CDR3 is CASSLEGYPSFNEQFF. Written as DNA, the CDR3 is TGTGCCAGCAGTCTAGAGGGCTATCCATCCTTTAATGAGCAGTTCTTC. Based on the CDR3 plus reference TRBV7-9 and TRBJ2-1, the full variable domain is DTGVSQNPRHKITKRGQNVTFRCDPISEHNRLYWYRQTLGQGPEFLTYFQNEAQLEKSRLLSDRFSAERPKGSFSTLEIQRTEQGDSAMYLCASSLEGYPSFNEQFFGPGTRLTVL.

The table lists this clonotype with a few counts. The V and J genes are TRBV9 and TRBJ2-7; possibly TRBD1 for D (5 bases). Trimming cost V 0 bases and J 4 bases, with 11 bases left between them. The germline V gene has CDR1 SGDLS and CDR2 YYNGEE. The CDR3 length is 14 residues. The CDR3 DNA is TGTGCCAGCAGCGTAGCTTGGGGCGAATACGAGCAGTACTTC. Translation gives CASSVAWGEYEQYF.

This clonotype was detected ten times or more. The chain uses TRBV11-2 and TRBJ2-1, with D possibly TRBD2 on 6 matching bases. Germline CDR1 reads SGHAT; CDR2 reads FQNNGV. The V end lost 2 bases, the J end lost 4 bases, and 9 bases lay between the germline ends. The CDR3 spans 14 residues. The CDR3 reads CASSLWDLYNEQFF. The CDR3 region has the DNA TGTGCCAGCAGCTTATGGGACTTATACAATGAGCAGTTCTTC.

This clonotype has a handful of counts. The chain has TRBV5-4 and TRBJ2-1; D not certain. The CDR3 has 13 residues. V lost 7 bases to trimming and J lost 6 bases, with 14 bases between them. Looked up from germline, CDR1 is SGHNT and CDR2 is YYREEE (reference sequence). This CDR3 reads CASLKGRLNEQFF. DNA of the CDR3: TGTGCCAGCTTGAAAGGACGTCTCAATGAGCAGTTCTTC. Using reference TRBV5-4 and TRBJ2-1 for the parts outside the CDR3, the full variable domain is ETGVTQSPTHLIKTRGQQVTLRCSSQSGHNTVSWYQQALGQGPQFIFQYYREEENGRGNFPPRFSGLQFPNYSSELNVNALELDDSALYLCASLKGRLNEQFFGPGTRLTVL.

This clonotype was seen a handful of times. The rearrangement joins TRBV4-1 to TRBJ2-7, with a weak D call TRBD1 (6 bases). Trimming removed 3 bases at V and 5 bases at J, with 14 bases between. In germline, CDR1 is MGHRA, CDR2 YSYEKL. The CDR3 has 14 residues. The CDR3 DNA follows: TGCGCCAGCAGCCATCCCCTTCAGGGGAACGAGCAGTACTTC. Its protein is CASSHPLQGNEQYF.

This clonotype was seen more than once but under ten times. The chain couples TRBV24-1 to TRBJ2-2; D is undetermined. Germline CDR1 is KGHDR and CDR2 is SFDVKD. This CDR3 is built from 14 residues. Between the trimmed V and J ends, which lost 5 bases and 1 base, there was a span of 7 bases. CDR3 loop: CATSAPENTGELFF. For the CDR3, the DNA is TGTGCCACCAGTGCTCCGGAGAACACCGGGGAGCTGTTTTTT.

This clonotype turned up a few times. CDR3 coding DNA: TGTGCCAGCAGCCAAGACGCAGCTAGCTCAGATACGCAGTATTTT. Its protein product is CASSQDAASSDTQYF. The chain links TRBV4-2 to TRBJ2-3; D is perhaps TRBD2 (5 bases). V shed 0 bases and J shed 4 bases, with 11 bases lying between them. The CDR3 contains 15 residues. Looked up from germline, CDR1 is LGHNA and CDR2 is YNFKEQ.